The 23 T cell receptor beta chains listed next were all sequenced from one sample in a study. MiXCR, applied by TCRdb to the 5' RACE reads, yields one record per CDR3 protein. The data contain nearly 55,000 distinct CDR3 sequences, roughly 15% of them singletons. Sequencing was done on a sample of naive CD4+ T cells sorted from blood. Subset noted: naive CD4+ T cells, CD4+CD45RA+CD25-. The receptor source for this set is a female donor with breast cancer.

The CDR3 region has the DNA TGTGCCAGCAGCGTTGGACAGTTCCAAGAGACCCAGTACTTC. This gives the protein CASSVGQFQETQYF. The chain has TRBV7-2 and TRBJ2-5, with D tentatively TRBD1 (6 bases). Per the germline V gene, CDR1 is SGHTA and CDR2 is FQGNSA. There are 14 residues in the CDR3. V was clipped by 5 bases and J by 1 base, with 11 bases between them.

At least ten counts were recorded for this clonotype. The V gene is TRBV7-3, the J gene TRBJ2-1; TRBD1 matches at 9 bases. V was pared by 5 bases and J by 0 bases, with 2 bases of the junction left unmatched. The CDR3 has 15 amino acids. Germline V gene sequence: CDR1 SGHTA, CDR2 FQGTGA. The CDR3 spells CASSRTGDSYNEQFF. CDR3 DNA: TGTGCCAGCAGCCGGACAGGGGACTCCTACAATGAGCAGTTCTTC.

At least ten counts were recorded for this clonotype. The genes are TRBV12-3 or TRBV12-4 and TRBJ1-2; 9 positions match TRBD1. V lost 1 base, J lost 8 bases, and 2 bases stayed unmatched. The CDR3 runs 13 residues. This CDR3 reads CASSLGQGEGYTF. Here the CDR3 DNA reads TGTGCCAGCAGTTTAGGACAGGGGGAAGGCTACACCTTC.

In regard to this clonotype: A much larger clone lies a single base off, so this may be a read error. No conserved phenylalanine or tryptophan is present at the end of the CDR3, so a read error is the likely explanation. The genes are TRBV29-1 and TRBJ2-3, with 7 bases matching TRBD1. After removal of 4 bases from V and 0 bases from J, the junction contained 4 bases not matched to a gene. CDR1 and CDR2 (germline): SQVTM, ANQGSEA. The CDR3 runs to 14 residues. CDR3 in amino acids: CSVATGLSTDTQYS. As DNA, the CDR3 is TGCAGCGTTGCGACAGGGCTTAGCACAGATACGCAGTATTCT.

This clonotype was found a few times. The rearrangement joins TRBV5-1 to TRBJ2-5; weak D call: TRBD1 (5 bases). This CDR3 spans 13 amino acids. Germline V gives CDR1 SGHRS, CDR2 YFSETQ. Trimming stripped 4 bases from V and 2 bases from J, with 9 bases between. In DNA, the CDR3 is TGCGCCAGCAGCCGACAGCGTCAAGAGACCCAGTACTTC. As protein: CASSRQRQETQYF. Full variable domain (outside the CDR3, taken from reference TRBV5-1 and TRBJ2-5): KAGVTQTPRYLIKTRGQQVTLSCSPISGHRSVSWYQQTPGQGLQFLFEYFSETQRNKGNFPGRFSGRQFSNSRSEMNVSTLELGDSALYLCASSRQRQETQYFGPGTRLLVL.

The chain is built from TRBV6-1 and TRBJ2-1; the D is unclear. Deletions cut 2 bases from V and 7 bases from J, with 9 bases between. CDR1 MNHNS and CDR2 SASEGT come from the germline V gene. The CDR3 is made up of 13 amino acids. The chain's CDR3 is CASSENTANEQFF. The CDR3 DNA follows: TGTGCCAGCAGTGAAAATACCGCTAATGAGCAGTTCTTC.

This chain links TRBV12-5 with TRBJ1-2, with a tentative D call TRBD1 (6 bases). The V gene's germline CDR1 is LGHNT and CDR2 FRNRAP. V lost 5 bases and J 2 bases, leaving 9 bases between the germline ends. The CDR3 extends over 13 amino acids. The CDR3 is CASGTGTNYGYTF. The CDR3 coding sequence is TGTGCTAGTGGTACTGGGACAAACTATGGCTACACCTTC.

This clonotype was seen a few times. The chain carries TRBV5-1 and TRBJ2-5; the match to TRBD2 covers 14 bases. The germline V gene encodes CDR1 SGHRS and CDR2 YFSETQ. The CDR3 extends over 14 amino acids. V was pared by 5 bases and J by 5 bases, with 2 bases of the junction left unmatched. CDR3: CASSWTSGRETQYF. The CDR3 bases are TGCGCCAGCAGTTGGACTAGCGGGAGGGAGACCCAGTACTTC. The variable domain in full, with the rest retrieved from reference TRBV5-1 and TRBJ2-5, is KAGVTQTPRYLIKTRGQQVTLSCSPISGHRSVSWYQQTPGQGLQFLFEYFSETQRNKGNFPGRFSGRQFSNSRSEMNVSTLELGDSALYLCASSWTSGRETQYFGPGTRLLVL.

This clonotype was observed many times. This CDR3 reads CSASRAGGTDTQYF. The CDR3 coding sequence is TGCAGTGCTAGCCGGGCGGGAGGGACAGATACGCAGTATTTT. The chain combines TRBV20-1 with TRBJ2-3, with TRBD2 matching 9 bases. V dropped 3 bases and J dropped 3; count of bases not matched to a gene: 4. Germline values: CDR1 DFQATT, CDR2 SNEGSKA (reference sequence). There are 14 residues in the CDR3.

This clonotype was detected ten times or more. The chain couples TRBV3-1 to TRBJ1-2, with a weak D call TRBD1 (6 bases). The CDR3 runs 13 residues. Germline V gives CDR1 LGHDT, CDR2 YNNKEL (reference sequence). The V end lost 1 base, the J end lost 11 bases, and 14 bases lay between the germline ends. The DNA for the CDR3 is TGTGCCAGCAGCCAAGGCGGACAGACTAGGTACACCTTC. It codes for CASSQGGQTRYTF.

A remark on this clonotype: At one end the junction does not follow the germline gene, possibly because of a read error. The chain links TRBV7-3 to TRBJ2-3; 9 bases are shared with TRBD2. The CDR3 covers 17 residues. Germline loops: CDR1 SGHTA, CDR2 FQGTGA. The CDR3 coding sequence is TGTGCCAGCAGCTTAAGCGTTCTAGCGGGAAGCACAGATGCGCAGTATTTT. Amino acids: CASSLSVLAGSTDAQYF. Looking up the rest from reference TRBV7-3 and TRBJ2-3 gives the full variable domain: GAGVSQTPSNKVTEKGKYVELRCDPISGHTALYWYRQSLGQGPEFLIYFQGTGAADDSGLPNDRFFAVRPEGSVSTLKIQRTERGDSAVYLCASSLSVLAGSTDAQYFGPGTRLTVL.

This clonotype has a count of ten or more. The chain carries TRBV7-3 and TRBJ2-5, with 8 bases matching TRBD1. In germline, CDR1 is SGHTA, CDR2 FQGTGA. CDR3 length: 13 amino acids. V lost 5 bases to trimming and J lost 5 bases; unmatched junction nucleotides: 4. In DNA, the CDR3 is TGTGCCAGCAGCCCAAGGACAGGGGAGACCCAGTACTTC. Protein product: CASSPRTGETQYF.

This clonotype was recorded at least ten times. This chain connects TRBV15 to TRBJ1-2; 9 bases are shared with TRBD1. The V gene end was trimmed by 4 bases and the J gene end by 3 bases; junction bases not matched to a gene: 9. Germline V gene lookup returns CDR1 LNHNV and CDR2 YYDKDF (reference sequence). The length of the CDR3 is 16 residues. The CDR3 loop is CATSTRDRVIDYGYTF. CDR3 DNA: TGTGCCACCAGCACCCGGGACAGGGTAATCGACTATGGCTACACCTTC.

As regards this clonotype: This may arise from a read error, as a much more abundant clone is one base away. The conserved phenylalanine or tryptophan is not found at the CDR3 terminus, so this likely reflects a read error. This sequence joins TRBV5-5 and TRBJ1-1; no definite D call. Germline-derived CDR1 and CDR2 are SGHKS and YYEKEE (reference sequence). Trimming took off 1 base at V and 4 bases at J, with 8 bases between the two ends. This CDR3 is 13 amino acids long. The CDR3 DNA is TGTGCCAGCAGCTTGTTCCCGGGCACTGAAGCTTTCTAT. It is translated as CASSLFPGTEAFY.

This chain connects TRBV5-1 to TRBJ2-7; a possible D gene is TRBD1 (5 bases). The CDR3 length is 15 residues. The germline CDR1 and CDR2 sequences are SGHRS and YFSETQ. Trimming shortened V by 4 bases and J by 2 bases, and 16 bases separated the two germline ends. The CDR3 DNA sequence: TGCGCCAGCAGCCCGACAGAGTATCTTACCTACGAGCAGTACTTC. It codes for CASSPTEYLTYEQYF. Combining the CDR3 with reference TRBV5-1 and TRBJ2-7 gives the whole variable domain KAGVTQTPRYLIKTRGQQVTLSCSPISGHRSVSWYQQTPGQGLQFLFEYFSETQRNKGNFPGRFSGRQFSNSRSEMNVSTLELGDSALYLCASSPTEYLTYEQYFGPGTRLTVT.

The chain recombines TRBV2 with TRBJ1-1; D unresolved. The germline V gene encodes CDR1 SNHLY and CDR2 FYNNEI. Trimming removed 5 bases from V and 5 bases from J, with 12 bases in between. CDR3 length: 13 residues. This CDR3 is CASSSARATEAFF. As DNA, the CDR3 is TGTGCCAGCAGTTCGGCGAGGGCTACTGAAGCTTTCTTT.

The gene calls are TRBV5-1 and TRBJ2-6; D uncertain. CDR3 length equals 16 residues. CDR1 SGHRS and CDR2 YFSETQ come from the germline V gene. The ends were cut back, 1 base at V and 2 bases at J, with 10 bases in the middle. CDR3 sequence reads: CASSLSVGPGANVLTF. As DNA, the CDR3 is TGCGCCAGCAGCTTGAGCGTCGGTCCTGGGGCCAACGTCCTGACTTTC. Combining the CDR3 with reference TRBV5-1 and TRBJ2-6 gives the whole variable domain KAGVTQTPRYLIKTRGQQVTLSCSPISGHRSVSWYQQTPGQGLQFLFEYFSETQRNKGNFPGRFSGRQFSNSRSEMNVSTLELGDSALYLCASSLSVGPGANVLTFGAGSRLTVL.

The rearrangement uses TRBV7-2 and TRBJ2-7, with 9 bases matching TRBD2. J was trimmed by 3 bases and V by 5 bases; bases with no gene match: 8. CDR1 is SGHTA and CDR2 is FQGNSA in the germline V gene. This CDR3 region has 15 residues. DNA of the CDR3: TGTGCCAGCAGCACGCGACTAGCGGCCTTCTACGAGCAGTACTTC. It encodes CASSTRLAAFYEQYF.

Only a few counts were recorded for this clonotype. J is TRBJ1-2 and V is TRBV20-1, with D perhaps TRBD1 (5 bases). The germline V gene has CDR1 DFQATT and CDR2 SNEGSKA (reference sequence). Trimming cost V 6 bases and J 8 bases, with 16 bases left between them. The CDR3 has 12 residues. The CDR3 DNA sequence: TGCAGTGCCCAAGCAGGGATGGAGGGCTACACCTTC. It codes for CSAQAGMEGYTF.

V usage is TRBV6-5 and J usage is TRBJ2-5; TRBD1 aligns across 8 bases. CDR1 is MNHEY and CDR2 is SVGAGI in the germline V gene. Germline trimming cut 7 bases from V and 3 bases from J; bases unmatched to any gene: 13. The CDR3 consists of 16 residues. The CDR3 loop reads CASTERGTGSEETQYF. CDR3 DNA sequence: TGTGCCAGCACCGAACGGGGGACAGGATCAGAAGAGACCCAGTACTTC.

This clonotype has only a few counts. The CDR3 is CASTPKGNEQFF. The CDR3 DNA is TGTGCCAGTACCCCAAAAGGAAATGAGCAGTTCTTC. The rearrangement uses TRBV7-2 and TRBJ2-1; D ambiguous. The length of the CDR3 is 12 residues. The ends were cut back, 9 bases at V and 7 bases at J, with 13 bases in the middle. Germline values: CDR1 SGHTA, CDR2 FQGNSA.

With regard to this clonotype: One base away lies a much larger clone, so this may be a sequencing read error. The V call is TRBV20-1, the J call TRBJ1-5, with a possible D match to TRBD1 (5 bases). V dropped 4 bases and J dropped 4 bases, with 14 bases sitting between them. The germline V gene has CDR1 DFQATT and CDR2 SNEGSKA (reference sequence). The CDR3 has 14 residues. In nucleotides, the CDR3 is TGCAGTGCTAAGGACGGGGCTAAAAATCAGCCCCAGCATTTT. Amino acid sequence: CSAKDGAKNQPQHF.

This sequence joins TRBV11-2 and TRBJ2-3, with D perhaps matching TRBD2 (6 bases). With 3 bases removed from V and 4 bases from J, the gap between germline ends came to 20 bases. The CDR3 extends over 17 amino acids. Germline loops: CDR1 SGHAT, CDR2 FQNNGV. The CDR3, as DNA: TGTGCCAGCAGCTTCAATTTGTGGAGGGATGGCGCAGATACGCAGTATTTT. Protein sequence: CASSFNLWRDGADTQYF.